This TCR beta chain was captured by sequencing in a study of beta chain features in type 1 diabetes. Study overall: Over all samples combined, around 110 million sorted cells were examined.

The isolated RNA, all of it, was reverse transcribed, so expressed TCRB transcripts were what got sequenced. Only in-frame clones appear in the TCRdb table, and some are missing; sequencing was by immunoSEQ multiplex PCR. The sample has around 240,000 clones, approximately 70% seen once. The count of this clone is one. This receptor was obtained from a man aged 25-45 years in good health. Input material: naive CD4+ T cells from blood.

DNA for the CDR3: TGCAGTGCTAGAGGGTTGAACGAGCAGTACTTC. As protein: CSARGLNEQYF. V and J are TRBV20-1 and TRBJ2-7; no clear D gene. Trimming pared 1 base from V and 5 bases from J, leaving 6 bases between. The CDR3 extends over 11 amino acids. Germline V lookup: CDR1 DFQATT, CDR2 SNEGSKA (reference sequence).